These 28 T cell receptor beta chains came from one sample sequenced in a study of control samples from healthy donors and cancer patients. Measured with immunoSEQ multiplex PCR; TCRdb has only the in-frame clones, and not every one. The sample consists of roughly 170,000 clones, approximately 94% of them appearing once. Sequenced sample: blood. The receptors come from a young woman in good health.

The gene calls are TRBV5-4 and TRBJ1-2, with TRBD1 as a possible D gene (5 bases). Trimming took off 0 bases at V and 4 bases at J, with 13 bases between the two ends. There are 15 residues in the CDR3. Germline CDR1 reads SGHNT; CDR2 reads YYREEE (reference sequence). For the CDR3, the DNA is TGTGCCAGCAGCTTGGCACAGGCAACCTTCTATGGCTACACCTTC. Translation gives CASSLAQATFYGYTF.

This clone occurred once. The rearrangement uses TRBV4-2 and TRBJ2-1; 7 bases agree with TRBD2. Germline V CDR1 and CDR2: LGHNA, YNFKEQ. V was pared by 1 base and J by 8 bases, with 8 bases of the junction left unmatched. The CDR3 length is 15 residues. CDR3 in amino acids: CASSQGTSEGDEQFF. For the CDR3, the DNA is TGTGCCAGCAGCCAAGGTACTAGCGAAGGCGATGAGCAGTTCTTC.

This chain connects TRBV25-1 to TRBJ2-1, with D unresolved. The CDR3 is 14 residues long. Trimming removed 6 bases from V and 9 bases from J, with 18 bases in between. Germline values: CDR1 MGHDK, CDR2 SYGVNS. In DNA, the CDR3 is TGTGCCAGCAGCCTAATGCTTCACAAGGGTGAGCAGTTCTTC. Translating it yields CASSLMLHKGEQFF.

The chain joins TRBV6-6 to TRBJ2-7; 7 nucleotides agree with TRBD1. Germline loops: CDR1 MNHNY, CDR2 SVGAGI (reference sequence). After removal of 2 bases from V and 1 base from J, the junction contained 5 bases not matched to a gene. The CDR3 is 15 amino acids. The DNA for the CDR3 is TGTGCCAGCAGTTACGGTAGGGGGCAATCCTACGAGCAGTACTTC. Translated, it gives CASSYGRGQSYEQYF.

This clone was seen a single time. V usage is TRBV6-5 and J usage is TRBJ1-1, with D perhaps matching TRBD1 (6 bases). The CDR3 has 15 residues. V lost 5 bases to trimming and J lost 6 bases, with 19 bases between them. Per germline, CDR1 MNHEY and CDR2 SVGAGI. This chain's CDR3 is CASSRGGRGRSEAFF. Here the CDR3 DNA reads TGTGCCAGCAGTCGCGGGGGGCGGGGTAGGTCTGAAGCTTTCTTT.

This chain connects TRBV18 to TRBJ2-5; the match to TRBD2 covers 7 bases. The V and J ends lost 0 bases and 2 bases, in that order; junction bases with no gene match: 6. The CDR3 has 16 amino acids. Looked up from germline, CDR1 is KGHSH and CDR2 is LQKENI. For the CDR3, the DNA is TGTGCCAGCTCACCACCGGGGGGGAAGTCGCAAGAGACCCAGTACTTC. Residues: CASSPPGGKSQETQYF.

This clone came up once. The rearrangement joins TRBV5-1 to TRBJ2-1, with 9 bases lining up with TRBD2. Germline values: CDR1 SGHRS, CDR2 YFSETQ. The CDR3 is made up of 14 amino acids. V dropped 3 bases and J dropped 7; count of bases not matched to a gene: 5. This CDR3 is CASSWGGGANEQFF. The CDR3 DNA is TGCGCCAGCAGCTGGGGCGGGGGGGCGAATGAGCAGTTCTTC.

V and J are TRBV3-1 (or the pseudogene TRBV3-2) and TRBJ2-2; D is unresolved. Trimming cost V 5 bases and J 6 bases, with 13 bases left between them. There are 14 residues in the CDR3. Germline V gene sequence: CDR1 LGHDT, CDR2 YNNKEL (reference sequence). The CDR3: CASSLGFRAGELFF. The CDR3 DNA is TGTGCCAGCAGCTTGGGGTTTAGGGCCGGGGAGCTGTTTTTT.

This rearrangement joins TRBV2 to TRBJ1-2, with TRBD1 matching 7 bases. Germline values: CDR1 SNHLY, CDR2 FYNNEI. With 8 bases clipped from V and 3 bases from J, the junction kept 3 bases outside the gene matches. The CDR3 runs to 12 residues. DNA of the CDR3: TGTGCCAGCGCGGGGACAGACTATGGCTACACCTTC. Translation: CASAGTDYGYTF.

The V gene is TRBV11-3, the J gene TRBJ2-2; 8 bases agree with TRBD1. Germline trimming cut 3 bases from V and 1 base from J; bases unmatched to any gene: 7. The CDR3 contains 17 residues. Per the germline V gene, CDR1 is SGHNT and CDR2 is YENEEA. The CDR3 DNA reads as TGTGCCAGCAGCTTCGGGTGGGGACAGGTGAACACCGGGGAGCTGTTTTTT. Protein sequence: CASSFGWGQVNTGELFF.

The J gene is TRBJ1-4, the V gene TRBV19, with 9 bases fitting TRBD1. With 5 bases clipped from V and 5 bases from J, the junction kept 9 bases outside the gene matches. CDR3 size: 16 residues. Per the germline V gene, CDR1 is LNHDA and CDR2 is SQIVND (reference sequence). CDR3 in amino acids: CASSSRTGTGNEKLFF. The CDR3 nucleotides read TGTGCCAGTAGTTCACGCACCGGGACAGGGAATGAAAAACTGTTTTTT.

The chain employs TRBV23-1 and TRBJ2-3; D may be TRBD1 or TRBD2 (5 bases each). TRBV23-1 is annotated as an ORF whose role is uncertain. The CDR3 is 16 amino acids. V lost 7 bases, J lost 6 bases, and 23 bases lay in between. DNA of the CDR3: TGCGCCAGCATTACTCCTCCGGGACCCAAGGTTGATACGCAGTATTTT. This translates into CASITPPGPKVDTQYF.

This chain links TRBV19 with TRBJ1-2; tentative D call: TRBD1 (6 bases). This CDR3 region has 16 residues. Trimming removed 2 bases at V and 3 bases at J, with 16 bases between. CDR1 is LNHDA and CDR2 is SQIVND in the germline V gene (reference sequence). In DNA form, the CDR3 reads TGTGCCAGTAGTATACTCCCGGCAGGGGCCTACTATGGCTACACCTTC. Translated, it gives CASSILPAGAYYGYTF.

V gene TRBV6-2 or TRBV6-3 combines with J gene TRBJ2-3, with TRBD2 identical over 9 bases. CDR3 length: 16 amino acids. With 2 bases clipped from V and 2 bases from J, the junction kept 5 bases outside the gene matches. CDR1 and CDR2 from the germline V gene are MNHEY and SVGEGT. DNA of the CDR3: TGTGCCAGCAGTTACAGGCTAGCGGGGCTCACAGATACGCAGTATTTT. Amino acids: CASSYRLAGLTDTQYF.

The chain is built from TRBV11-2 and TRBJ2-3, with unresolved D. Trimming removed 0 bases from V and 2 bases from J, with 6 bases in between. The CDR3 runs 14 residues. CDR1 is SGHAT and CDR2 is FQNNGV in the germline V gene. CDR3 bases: TGTGCCAGCAGCTTAGACGCTGCCACAGATACGCAGTATTTT. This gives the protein CASSLDAATDTQYF.

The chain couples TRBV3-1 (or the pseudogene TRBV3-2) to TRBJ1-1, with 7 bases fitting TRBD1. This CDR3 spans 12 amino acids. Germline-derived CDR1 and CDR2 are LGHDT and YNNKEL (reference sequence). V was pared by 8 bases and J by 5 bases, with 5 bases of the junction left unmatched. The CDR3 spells CASRSGGTEAFF. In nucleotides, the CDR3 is TGTGCCAGCCGTTCAGGGGGAACTGAAGCTTTCTTT.

The CDR3 nucleotides are TGTGCCATCAGTGGAACCAGGGTAAGCGACCCGAGCAATCAGCCCCAGCATTTT. As protein: CAISGTRVSDPSNQPQHF. The V and J genes are TRBV10-3 and TRBJ1-5, with D possibly TRBD1 on 5 matching bases. Per germline, CDR1 ENHRY and CDR2 SYGVKD. CDR3 length equals 18 residues. Trimming took off 4 bases at V and 1 base at J, with 20 bases between the two ends.

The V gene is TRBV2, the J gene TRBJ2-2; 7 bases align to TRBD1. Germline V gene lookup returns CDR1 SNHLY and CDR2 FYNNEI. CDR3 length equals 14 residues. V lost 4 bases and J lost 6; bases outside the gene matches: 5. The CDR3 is CASSGTGAAGELFF. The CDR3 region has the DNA TGTGCCAGCAGTGGTACAGGGGCGGCCGGGGAGCTGTTTTTT.

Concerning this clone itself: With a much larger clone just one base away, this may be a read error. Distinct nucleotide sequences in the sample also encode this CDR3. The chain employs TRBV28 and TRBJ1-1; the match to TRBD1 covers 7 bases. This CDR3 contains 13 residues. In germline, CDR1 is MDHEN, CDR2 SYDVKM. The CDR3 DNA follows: TGCGCCAGCACCCCGACAGGGATCACTGAAGCTTTCTTT. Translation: CASTPTGITEAFF.

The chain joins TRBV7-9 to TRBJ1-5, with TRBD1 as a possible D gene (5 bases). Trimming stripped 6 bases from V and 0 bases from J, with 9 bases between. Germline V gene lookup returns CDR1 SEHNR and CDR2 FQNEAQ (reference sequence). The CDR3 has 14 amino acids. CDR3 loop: CASSPTASNQPQHF. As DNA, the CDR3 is TGTGCCAGCAGTCCGACAGCTAGCAATCAGCCCCAGCATTTT. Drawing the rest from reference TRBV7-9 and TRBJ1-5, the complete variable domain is DTGVSQNPRHKITKRGQNVTFRCDPISEHNRLYWYRQTLGQGPEFLTYFQNEAQLEKSRLLSDRFSAERPKGSFSTLEIQRTEQGDSAMYLCASSPTASNQPQHFGDGTRLSIL.

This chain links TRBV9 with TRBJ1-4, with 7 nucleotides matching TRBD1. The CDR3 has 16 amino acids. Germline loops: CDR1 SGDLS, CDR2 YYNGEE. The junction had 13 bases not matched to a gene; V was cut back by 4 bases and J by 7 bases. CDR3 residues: CASSTGAMGIGEKLFF. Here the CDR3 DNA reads TGTGCCAGCAGCACAGGGGCCATGGGGATCGGTGAAAAACTGTTTTTT.

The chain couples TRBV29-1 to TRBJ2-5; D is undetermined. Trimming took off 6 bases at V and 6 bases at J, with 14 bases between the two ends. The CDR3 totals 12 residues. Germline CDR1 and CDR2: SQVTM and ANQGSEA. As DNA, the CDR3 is TGCAGCGTAACAGACGGTATAAAGACCCAGTACTTC. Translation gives CSVTDGIKTQYF.

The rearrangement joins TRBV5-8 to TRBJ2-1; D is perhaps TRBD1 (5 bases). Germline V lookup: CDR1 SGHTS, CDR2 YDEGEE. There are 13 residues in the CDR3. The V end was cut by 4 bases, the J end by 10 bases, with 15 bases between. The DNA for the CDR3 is TGTGCCAGCAGCCAGGGTTCGGGCCGCGAGCAGTTCTTC. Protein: CASSQGSGREQFF.

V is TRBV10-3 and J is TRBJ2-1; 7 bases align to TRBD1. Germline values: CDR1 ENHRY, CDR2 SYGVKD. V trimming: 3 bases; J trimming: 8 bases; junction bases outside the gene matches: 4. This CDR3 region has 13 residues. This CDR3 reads CAISESQGDEQFF. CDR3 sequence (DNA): TGTGCCATCAGTGAATCCCAGGGGGATGAGCAGTTCTTC.

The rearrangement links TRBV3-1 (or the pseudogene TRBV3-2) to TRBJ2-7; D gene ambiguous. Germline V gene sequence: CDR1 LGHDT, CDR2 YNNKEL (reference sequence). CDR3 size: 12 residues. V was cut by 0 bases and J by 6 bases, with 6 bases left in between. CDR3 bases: TGTGCCAGCAGCCAAGAATACACCGAGCAGTACTTC. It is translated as CASSQEYTEQYF.

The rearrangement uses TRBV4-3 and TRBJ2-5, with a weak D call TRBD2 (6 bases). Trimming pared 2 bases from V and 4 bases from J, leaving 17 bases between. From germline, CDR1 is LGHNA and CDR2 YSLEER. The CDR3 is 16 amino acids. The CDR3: CASSQHPGGAGETQYF. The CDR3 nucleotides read TGCGCCAGCAGCCAACACCCCGGGGGAGCGGGAGAGACCCAGTACTTC.

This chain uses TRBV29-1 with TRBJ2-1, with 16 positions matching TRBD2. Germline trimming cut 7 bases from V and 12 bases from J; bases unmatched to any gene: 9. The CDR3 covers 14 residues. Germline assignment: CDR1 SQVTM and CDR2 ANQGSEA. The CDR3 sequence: CSAPVGLAGGPQFF. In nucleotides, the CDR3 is TGCAGCGCGCCGGTGGGACTAGCGGGAGGGCCGCAGTTCTTC.

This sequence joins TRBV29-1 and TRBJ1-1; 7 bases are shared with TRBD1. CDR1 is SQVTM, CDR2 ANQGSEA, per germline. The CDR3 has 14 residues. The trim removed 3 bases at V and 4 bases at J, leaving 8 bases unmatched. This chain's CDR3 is CSVDLDAGGTEAFF. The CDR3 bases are TGCAGCGTTGATTTAGATGCAGGGGGCACTGAAGCTTTCTTT.